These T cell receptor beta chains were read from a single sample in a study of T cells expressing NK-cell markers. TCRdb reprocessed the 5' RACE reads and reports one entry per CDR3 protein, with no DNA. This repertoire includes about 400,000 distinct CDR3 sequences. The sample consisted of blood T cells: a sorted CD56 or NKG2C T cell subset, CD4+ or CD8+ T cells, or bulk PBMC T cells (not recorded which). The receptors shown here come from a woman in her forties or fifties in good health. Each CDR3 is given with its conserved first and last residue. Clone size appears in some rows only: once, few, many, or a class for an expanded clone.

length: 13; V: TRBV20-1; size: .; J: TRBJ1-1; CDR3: CSAAWQGRTEAFF
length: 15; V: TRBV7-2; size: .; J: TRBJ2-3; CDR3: CASSLDRGLTDTQYF
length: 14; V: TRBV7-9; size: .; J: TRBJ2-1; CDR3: CASSPSGGHNEQFF
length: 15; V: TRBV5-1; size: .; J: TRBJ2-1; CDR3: CASSPGSGEGNEQFF
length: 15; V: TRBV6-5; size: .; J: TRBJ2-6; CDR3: CASSFGVSGANVLTF
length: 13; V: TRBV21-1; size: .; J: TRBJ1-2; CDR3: CASSRGQGLSYTF
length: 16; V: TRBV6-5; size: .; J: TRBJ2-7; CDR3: CASSYGGGRAAYEQYF
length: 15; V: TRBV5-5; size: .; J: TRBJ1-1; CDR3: CASSLAQGAITEAFF
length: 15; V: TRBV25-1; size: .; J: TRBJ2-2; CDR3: CASSDPTDYTGELFF
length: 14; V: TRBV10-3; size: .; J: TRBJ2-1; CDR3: CATKSENPDNEQFF
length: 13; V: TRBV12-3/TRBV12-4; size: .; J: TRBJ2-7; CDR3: CASSFGSTYEQYF
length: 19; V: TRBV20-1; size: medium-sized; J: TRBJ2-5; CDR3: CSARGLPGLAGVPQETQYF
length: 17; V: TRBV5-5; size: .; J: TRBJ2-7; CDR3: CASSLFPTGTGWYEQYF
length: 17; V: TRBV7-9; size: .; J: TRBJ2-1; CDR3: CASSLGDSGSGANEQFF
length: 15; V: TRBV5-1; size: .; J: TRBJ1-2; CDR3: CASSLTAASSKGYTF
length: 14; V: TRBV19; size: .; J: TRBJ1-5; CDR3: CASSVIGNNQPQHF
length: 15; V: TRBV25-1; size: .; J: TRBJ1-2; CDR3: CASSVGRGGDYGYTF
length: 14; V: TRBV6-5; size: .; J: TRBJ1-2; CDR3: CATSQGGARYGYTF
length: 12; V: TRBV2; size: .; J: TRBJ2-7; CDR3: CASARAFYEQYF
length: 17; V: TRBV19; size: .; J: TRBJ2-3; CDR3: CASSTPSIGTSTDTQYF
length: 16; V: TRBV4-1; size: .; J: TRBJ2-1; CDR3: CASSQVPSVNYNEQFF
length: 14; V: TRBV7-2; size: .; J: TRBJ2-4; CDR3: CASSLRRSKNIQYF
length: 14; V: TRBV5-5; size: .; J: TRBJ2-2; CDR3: CASSFSGDTGELFF
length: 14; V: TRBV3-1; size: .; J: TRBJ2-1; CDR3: CASSQGTSGPSGFF
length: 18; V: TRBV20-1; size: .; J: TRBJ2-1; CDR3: CSAGPGLAGGRTYNEQFF
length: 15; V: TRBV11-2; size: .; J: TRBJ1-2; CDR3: CASSLGDTPNYGYTF
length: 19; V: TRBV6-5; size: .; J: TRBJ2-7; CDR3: CASSYQIPGLAGISYEQYF
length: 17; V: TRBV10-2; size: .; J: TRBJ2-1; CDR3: CASSAVARTSGNNEQFF
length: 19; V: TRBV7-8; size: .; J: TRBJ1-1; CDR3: CASSFGLWKTVIMNTEAFF
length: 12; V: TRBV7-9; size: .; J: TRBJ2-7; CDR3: CASSLRASVQYF
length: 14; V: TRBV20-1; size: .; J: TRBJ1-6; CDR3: CSASPGQVNSPLHF
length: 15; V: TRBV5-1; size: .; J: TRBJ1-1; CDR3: CASSLDMGVRTEAFF
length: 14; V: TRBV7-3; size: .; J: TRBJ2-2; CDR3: CASSVLGNTGELFF
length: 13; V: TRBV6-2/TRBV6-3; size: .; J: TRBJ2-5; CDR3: CASSRLAKETQYF
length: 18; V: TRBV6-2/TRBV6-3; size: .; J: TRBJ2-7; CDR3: CASSPFLFSAAYKDAQYF
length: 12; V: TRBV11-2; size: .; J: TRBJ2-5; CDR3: CASKQGPGTQYF
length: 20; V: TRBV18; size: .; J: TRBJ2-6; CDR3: CASSPLPIGGKSSGANVLTF
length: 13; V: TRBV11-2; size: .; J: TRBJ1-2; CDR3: CASTPGGDYGYTF
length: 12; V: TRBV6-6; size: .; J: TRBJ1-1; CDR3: CASSLRDTEAFF
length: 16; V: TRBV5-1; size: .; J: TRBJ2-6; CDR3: CASSPTFFSGANVLTF
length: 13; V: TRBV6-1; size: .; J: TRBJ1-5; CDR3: CASSTVLGQPQHF
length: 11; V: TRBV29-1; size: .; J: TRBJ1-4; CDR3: CSAGTAEKLFF